This TCR beta chain appears in the sequencing data of a study of T cells after yellow fever vaccination. Across the study: Fractions low in cell number were prepared with SMART-Seq v4 Ultra Low Input.

The germline V gene encodes CDR1 SGHNT and CDR2 YYREEE (reference sequence). This CDR3 is built from 16 residues. V was cut by 4 bases and J by 0 bases, with 14 bases left in between. This clonotype was counted many times. 5'RACE template switching added a universal primer site and UMIs to TCR cDNA. One entry per CDR3 protein results from TCRdb running MiXCR on the 5' RACE reads. In the table there are about 300,000 distinct CDR3 sequences, roughly 6.8% of which are singletons. The clonotype originates from a man aged 18 to 30 who received the YFV17D yellow fever vaccine. This chain joins TRBV5-4 and TRBJ2-1; possible D gene TRBD1, 5 bases. The sample in question was PBMCs, obtained about 49 days after the first yellow fever vaccination. CDR3 loop: CASSPRQHHSYNEQFF. The CDR3 DNA follows: TGTGCCAGCAGCCCGAGACAGCACCACTCCTACAATGAGCAGTTCTTC.